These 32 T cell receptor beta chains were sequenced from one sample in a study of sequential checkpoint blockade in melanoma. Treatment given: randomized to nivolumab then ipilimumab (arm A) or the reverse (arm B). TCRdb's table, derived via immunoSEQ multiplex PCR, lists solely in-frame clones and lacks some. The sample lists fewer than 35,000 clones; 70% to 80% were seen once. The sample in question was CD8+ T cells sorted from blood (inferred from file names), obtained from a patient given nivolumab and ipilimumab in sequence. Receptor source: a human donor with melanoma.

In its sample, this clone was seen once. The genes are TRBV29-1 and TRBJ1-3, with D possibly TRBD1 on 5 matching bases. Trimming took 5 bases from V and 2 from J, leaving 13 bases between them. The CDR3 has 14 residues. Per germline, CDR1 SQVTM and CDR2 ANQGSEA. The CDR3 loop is CSVLQGSTGNTIYF. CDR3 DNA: TGCAGCGTTCTTCAGGGTAGCACTGGAAACACCATATATTTT.

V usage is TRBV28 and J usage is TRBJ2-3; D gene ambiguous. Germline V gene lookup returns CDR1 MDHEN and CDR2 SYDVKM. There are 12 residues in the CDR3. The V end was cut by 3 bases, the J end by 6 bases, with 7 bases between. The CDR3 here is CASSFPRDTQYF. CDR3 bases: TGTGCCAGCAGTTTCCCACGGGATACGCAGTATTTT.

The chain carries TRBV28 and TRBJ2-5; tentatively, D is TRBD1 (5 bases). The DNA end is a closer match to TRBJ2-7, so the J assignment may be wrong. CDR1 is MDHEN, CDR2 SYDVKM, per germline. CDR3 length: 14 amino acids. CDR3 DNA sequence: TGTGCCAGCAGTTTCCAGGGAAGATCTGGCGAGCAGTACTTC. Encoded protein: CASSFQGRSGEQYF.

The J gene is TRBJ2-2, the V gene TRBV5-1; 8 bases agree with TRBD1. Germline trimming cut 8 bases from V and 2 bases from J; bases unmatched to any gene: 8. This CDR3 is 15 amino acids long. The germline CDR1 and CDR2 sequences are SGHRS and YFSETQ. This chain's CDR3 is CASGQGIVNTGELFF. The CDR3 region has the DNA TGCGCCAGTGGACAGGGAATCGTAAACACCGGGGAGCTGTTTTTT.

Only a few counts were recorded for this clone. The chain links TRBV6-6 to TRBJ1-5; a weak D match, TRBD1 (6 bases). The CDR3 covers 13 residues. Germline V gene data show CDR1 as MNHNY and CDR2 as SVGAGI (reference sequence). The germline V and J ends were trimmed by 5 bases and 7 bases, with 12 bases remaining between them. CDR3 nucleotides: TGTGCCAGCAGTACAGGGTTTAGCCAGCCCCAGCATTTT. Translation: CASSTGFSQPQHF.

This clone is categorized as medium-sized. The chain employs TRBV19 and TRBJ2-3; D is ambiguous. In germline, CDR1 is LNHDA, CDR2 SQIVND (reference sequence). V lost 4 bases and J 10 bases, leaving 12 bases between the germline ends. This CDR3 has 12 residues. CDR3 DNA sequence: TGTGCCAGTAGTACCGGGTCCTATGCGCAGTATTTT. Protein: CASSTGSYAQYF.

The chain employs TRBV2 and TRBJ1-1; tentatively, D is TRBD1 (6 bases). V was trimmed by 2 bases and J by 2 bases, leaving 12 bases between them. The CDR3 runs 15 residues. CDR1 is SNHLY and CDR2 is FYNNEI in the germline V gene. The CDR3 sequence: CASSESAGVNTEAFF. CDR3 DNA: TGTGCCAGCAGTGAAAGCGCAGGGGTTAACACTGAAGCTTTCTTT. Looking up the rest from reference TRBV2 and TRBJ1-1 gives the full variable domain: EPEVTQTPSHQVTQMGQEVILRCVPISNHLYFYWYRQILGQKVEFLVSFYNNEISEKSEIFDDQFSVERPDGSNFTLKIRSTKLEDSAMYFCASSESAGVNTEAFFGQGTRLTVV.

DNA for the CDR3: TGCAGCGTTGGAGATCCGGGGACAGGGGTCACGACCCAGTACTTC. It is translated as CSVGDPGTGVTTQYF. The chain joins TRBV29-1 to TRBJ2-5; 10 bases line up with TRBD1. The germline gives CDR1 SQVTM, CDR2 ANQGSEA. The CDR3 consists of 15 residues. V dropped 4 bases and J dropped 7; count of bases not matched to a gene: 12. Complete variable domain (other parts from reference TRBV29-1 and TRBJ2-5): SAVISQKPSRDICQRGTSLTIQCQVDSQVTMMFWYRQQPGQSLTLIATANQGSEATYESGFVIDKFPISRPNLTFSTLTVSNMSPEDSSIYLCSVGDPGTGVTTQYFGPGTRLLVL.

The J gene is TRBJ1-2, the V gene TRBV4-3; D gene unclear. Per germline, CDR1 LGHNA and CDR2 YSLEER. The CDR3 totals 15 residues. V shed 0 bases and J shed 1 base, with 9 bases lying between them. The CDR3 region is CASSQETTLNYGYTF. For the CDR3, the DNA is TGCGCCAGCAGCCAAGAGACTACACTTAACTATGGCTACACCTTC.

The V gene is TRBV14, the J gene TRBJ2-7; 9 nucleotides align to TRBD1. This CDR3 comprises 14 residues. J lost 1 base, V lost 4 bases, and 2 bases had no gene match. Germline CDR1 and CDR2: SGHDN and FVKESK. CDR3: CASSRDRESYEQYF. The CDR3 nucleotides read TGTGCCAGCAGCCGGGACAGGGAATCCTACGAGCAGTACTTC.

Written as DNA, the CDR3 is TGTGCCAGCAGTTACGAAGCGGGAGTTTTCACCGGGGAGCTGTTTTTT. This codes for CASSYEAGVFTGELFF. The V and J genes are TRBV6-6 and TRBJ2-2; 8 nucleotides agree with TRBD2. CDR3 length: 16 residues. CDR1 and CDR2 from the germline V gene are MNHNY and SVGAGI (reference sequence). The V and J ends lost 2 bases and 4 bases, in that order; junction bases with no gene match: 6.

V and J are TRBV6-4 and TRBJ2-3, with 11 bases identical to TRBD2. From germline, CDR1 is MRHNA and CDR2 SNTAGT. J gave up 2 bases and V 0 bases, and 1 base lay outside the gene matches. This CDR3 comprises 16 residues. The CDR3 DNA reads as TGTGCCAGCAGTGACTCGACTAGCGGGGCCACAGATACGCAGTATTTT. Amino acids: CASSDSTSGATDTQYF.

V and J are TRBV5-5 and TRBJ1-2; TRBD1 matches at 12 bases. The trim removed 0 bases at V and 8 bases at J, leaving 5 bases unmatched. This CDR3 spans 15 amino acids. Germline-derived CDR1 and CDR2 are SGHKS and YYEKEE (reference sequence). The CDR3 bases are TGTGCCAGCAGCTTGGAGGGACAGGGGGCTGGCGGCTACACCTTC. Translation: CASSLEGQGAGGYTF.

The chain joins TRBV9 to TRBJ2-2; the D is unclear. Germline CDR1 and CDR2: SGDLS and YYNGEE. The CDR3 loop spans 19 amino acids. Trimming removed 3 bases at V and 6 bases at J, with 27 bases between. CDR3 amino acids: CASSASLRPRNFNAGELFF. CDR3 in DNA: TGTGCCAGCAGCGCTAGTTTGCGACCTAGAAATTTTAACGCCGGGGAGCTGTTTTTT.

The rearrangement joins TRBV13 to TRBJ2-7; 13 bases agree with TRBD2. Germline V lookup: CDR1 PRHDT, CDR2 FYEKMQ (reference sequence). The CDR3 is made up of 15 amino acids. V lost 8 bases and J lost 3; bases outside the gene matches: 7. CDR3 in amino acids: CASGTGTSGIYEQYF. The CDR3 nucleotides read TGTGCCAGCGGGACCGGGACTAGCGGGATCTACGAGCAGTACTTC.

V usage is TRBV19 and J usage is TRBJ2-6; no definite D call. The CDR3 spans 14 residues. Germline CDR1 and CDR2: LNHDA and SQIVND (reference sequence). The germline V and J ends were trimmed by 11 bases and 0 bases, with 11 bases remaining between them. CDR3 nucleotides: TGTGCCGTTAAGCCCTTCTCTGGGGCCAACGTCCTGACTTTC. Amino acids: CAVKPFSGANVLTF.

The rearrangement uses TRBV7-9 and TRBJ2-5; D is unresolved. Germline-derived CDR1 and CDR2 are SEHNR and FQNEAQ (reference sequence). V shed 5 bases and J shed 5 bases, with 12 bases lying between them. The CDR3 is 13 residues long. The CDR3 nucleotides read TGTGCCAGCAGCCCAGGATGGCAGGAGACCCAGTACTTC. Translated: CASSPGWQETQYF.

The CDR3 protein is CASSLDRVTDTQYF. The CDR3, as DNA: TGTGCCAGCAGCTTAGACAGGGTCACAGATACGCAGTATTTT. This chain connects TRBV7-6 to TRBJ2-3, with D tentatively TRBD1 (6 bases). Germline assignment: CDR1 SGHVS and CDR2 FNYEAQ. The CDR3 has 14 residues. Trimming left V 1 base short and J 2 bases short, with 7 bases between.

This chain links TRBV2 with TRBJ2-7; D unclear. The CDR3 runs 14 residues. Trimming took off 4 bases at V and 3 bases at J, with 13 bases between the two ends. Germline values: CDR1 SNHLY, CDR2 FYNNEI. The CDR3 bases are TGTGCCAGCAGTGGCGCGCCCTTCCTCTACGAGCAGTACTTC. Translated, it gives CASSGAPFLYEQYF.

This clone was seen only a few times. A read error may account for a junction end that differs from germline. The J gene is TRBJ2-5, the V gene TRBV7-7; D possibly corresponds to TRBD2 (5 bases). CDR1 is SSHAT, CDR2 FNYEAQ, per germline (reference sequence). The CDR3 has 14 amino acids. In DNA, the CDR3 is TGTGCTAGCAGCTTGCAAGGAGGCGAAGAGACCCAGTACTTC. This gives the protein CASSLQGGEETQYF.

The CDR3 coding sequence is TGTGCCAGCAGGGGCGATAGCAGGGGGTCTGTGGAGCAGTACTTC. Translating gives CASRGDSRGSVEQYF. The chain employs TRBV13 and TRBJ2-7, with 7 bases lining up with TRBD1. The CDR3 has 15 residues. J gave up 7 bases and V 6 bases, and 15 bases lay outside the gene matches. CDR1 PRHDT and CDR2 FYEKMQ come from the germline V gene (reference sequence).

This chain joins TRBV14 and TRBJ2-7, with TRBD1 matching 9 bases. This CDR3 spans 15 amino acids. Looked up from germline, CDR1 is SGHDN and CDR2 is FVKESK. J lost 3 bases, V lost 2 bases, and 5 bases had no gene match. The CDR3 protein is CASSQPDRGLYEQYF. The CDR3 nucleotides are TGTGCCAGCAGCCAACCGGACAGGGGCCTCTACGAGCAGTACTTC. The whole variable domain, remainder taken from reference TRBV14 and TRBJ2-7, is EAGVTQFPSHSVIEKGQTVTLRCDPISGHDNLYWYRRVMGKEIKFLLHFVKESKQDESGMPNNRFLAERTGGTYSTLKVQPAELEDSGVYFCASSQPDRGLYEQYFGPGTRLTVT.

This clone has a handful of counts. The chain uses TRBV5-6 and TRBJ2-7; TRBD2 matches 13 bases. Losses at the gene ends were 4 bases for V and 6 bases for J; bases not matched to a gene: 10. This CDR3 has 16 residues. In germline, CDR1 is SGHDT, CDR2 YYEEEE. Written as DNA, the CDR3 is TGTGCCAGCAGCATCCGGTCACTAGCGGGAGGGCTCGAGCAGTACTTC. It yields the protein CASSIRSLAGGLEQYF.

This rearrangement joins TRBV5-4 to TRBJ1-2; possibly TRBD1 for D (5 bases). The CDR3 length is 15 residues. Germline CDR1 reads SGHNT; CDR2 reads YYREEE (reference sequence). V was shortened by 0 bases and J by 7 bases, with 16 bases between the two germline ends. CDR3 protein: CASSLAGGEGCGYTF. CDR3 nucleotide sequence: TGTGCCAGCAGCTTGGCCGGGGGGGAAGGCTGTGGCTACACCTTC.

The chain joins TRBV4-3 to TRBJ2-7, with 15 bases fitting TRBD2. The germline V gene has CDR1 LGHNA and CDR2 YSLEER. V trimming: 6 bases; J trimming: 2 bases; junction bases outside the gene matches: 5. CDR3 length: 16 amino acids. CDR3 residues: CASRPGLAGGTYEQYF. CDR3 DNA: TGCGCCAGCAGACCGGGACTAGCGGGAGGAACCTACGAGCAGTACTTC.

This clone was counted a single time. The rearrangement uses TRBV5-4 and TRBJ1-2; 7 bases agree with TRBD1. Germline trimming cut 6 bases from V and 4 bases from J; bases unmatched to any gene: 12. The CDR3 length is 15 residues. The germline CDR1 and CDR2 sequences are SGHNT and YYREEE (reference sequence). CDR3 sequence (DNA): TGTGCCAGCACCAACCGGGACAGTTCCCTCTATGGCTACACCTTC. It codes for CASTNRDSSLYGYTF.

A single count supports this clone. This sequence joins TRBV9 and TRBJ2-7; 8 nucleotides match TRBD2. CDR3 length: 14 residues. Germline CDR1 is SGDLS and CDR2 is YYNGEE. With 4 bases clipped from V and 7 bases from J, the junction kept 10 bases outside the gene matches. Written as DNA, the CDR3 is TGTGCCAGCAGCTTCGGGACTAGTCCAATAGAGCAGTACTTC. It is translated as CASSFGTSPIEQYF. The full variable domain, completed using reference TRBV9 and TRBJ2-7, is DSGVTQTPKHLITATGQRVTLRCSPRSGDLSVYWYQQSLDQGLQFLIQYYNGEERAKGNILERFSAQQFPDLHSELNLSSLELGDSALYFCASSFGTSPIEQYFGPGTRLTVT.

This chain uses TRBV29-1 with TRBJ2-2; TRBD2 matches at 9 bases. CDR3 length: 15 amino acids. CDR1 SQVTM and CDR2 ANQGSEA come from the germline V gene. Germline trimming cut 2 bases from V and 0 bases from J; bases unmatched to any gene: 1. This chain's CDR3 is CSVEPSGTNTGELFF. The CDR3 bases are TGCAGCGTTGAACCTAGCGGGACGAACACCGGGGAGCTGTTTTTT.

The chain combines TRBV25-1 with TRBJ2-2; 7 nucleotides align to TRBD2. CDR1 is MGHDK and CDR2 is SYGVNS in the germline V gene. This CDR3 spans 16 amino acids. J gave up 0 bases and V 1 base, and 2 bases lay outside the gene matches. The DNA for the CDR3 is TGTGCCAGCAGTGAATGGGAGGGCTCGAACACCGGGGAGCTGTTTTTT. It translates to CASSEWEGSNTGELFF. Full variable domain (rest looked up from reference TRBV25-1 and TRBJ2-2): EADIYQTPRYLVIGTGKKITLECSQTMGHDKMYWYQQDPGMELHLIHYSYGVNSTEKGDLSSESTVSRIRTEHFPLTLESARPSHTSQYLCASSEWEGSNTGELFFGEGSRLTVL.

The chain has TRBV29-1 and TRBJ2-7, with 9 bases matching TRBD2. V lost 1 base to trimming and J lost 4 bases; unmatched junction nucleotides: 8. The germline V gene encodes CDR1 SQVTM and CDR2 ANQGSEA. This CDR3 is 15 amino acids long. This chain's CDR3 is CSVEGGAGGPYEQYF. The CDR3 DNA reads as TGCAGCGTTGAAGGTGGGGCGGGAGGGCCTTACGAGCAGTACTTC.

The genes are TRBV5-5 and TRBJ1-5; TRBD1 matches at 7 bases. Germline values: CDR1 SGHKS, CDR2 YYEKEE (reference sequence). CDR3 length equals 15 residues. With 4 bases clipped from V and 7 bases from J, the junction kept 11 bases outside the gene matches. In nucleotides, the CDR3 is TGTGCCAGCAGCCCTCAGGGGGATCTCAGGCAGCCCCAGCATTTT. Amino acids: CASSPQGDLRQPQHF.

The CDR3 nucleotides read TGTGCCAGCAGCCCCTGGGCAGGGGTACAAGAGACCCAGTACTTC. This sequence encodes CASSPWAGVQETQYF. V is TRBV5-8 and J is TRBJ2-5, with D perhaps TRBD1 (6 bases). This CDR3 region has 15 residues. Germline CDR1 is SGHTS and CDR2 is YDEGEE. V lost 4 bases and J lost 2, with 15 bases in between.